These 18 T cell receptor beta chains came from one sample sequenced in a study of metastatic and nonmetastatic thyroid tumors. TCRdb re-clonotyped the PCR reads through MiXCR. Of tens of thousands of clones in the sample, 12% were seen once. Thyroid surgery was performed in patients who had received no treatment beforehand. The sample comprised tumor tissue. Receptors were obtained from a female donor with papillary thyroid cancer or a benign thyroid nodule (not recorded which). Some clones in this sample may be carry-over from other donors' samples.

This clone was counted at least ten times. Other DNA sequences in the same sample also yield this CDR3. The chain combines TRBV12-5 with TRBJ2-7; D is unclear. The CDR3 runs to 15 residues. From germline, CDR1 is LGHNT and CDR2 FRNRAP. V gave up 4 bases and J gave up 1 base, with 14 bases separating them. CDR3 in DNA: TGTGCTAGTGGTTCCCTAAGGGATGCTTCCTACGAGCAGTACTTC. Translated, it gives CASGSLRDASYEQYF.

This clone was detected many times. The chain is built from TRBV19 and TRBJ2-6, with D unclear. The CDR3 contains 13 residues. V was cut by 8 bases and J by 0 bases, with 5 bases left in between. CDR1 LNHDA and CDR2 SQIVND come from the germline V gene (reference sequence). DNA of the CDR3: TGTGCCAGTTCTCGCTCTGGGGCCAACGTCCTGACTTTC. Residues: CASSRSGANVLTF.

On this clone: A much bigger clone sits one base away, suggesting this may be a read error. Other nucleotide sequences in the sample specify the same CDR3. The chain couples TRBV10-2 to TRBJ1-1; no definite D call. The ends were cut back, 6 bases at V and 3 bases at J, with 5 bases in the middle. In germline, CDR1 is WSHSY, CDR2 SAAADI. This CDR3 is built from 11 residues. CDR3 amino acids: CASSLHTEAFF. For the CDR3, the DNA is TGCGCCAGCAGCTTGCACACTGAAGCTTTCTTT.

Many counts were recorded for this clone. The J gene is TRBJ2-2, the V gene TRBV7-3, with 7 bases fitting TRBD1. Germline lookup yields CDR1 SGHTA and CDR2 FQGTGA. Trimming removed 5 bases from V and 5 bases from J; junction bases left unmatched: 5. The CDR3 totals 14 residues. CDR3 loop: CASSLGQSTGELFF. The DNA of the CDR3 is TGTGCCAGCAGCCTGGGACAGTCAACCGGGGAGCTGTTTTTT.

This clone was recorded many times. The J gene is TRBJ2-7, the V gene TRBV20-1; a possible D gene is TRBD2 (6 bases). The CDR3 totals 14 residues. Germline V gene lookup returns CDR1 DFQATT and CDR2 SNEGSKA (reference sequence). Trimming cost V 0 bases and J 6 bases, with 15 bases left between them. The CDR3 protein is CSARDPTRAGEQYF. Here the CDR3 DNA reads TGCAGTGCTAGAGATCCGACCAGAGCGGGCGAGCAGTACTTC.

As for this clone: A much larger clonotype is one base distant, so this may be a read error. This chain connects TRBV10-1 to TRBJ2-3; the D call may be TRBD1 or TRBD2 (5 bases each). Germline lookup yields CDR1 WNHNN and CDR2 SYGVQD (reference sequence). CDR3 size: 14 residues. With 4 bases removed from V and 0 bases from J, the gap between germline ends came to 8 bases. CDR3: CASSAWGSTDTQYF. The CDR3 coding sequence is TGCGCCAGCAGTGCCTGGGGGAGCACAGATACGCAGTATTTT.

This clone was detected a few times. This could be a read error, since a much larger clone is one nucleotide away. The V and J genes are TRBV28 and TRBJ1-1, with D unclear. The V gene lost 7 bases and the J gene lost 7 bases, with 13 bases spanning the gap. From germline, CDR1 is MDHEN and CDR2 SYDVKM. The length of the CDR3 is 12 residues. CDR3 DNA: TGTGCCAGCACCTTCGGGTCCAGTGAAGCTTTCTTT. Translated: CASTFGSSEAFF. Full variable domain (outside the CDR3, taken from reference TRBV28 and TRBJ1-1): DVKVTQSSRYLVKRTGEKVFLECVQDMDHENMFWYRQDPGLGLRLIYFSYDVKMKEKGDIPEGYSVSREKKERFSLILESASTNQTSMYLCASTFGSSEAFFGQGTRLTVV.

This clone was observed at least ten times. The V gene is TRBV28, the J gene TRBJ2-7; TRBD2 might be the D (6 bases). The CDR3 covers 15 residues. V was shortened by 7 bases and J by 5 bases, with 21 bases between the two germline ends. The germline V gene has CDR1 MDHEN and CDR2 SYDVKM. The CDR3 is CASIWGGGARDEQYF. The CDR3 coding sequence is TGTGCCAGCATTTGGGGAGGCGGTGCCCGGGACGAGCAGTACTTC.

This clone has more than one count but fewer than ten. The V gene is TRBV7-3, the J gene TRBJ2-1; 8 nucleotides align to TRBD1. Germline CDR1 is SGHTA and CDR2 is FQGTGA. After removal of 5 bases from V and 7 bases from J, the junction contained 10 bases not matched to a gene. CDR3 length equals 15 residues. This CDR3 reads CASSLRQGISNEQFF. The CDR3 DNA is TGTGCCAGCAGCCTCCGACAGGGGATATCGAATGAGCAGTTCTTC.

This clone was seen a handful of times. The rearrangement links TRBV14 to TRBJ2-3; D gene unclear. Germline V gene data show CDR1 as SGHDN and CDR2 as FVKESK. Trimming left V 4 bases short and J 2 bases short, with 10 bases between. CDR3 length equals 14 residues. In DNA, the CDR3 is TGTGCCAGCAGCCTCCTGTGGGTCACAGATACGCAGTATTTT. Translated, it gives CASSLLWVTDTQYF. Together with reference TRBV14 and TRBJ2-3, the CDR3 gives the full variable domain: EAGVTQFPSHSVIEKGQTVTLRCDPISGHDNLYWYRRVMGKEIKFLLHFVKESKQDESGMPNNRFLAERTGGTYSTLKVQPAELEDSGVYFCASSLLWVTDTQYFGPGTRLTVL.

Many counts were recorded for this clone. The J gene is TRBJ2-7, the V gene TRBV5-1, with TRBD1 matching 9 bases. The V gene's germline CDR1 is SGHRS and CDR2 YFSETQ. V was pared by 3 bases and J by 4 bases, with 5 bases of the junction left unmatched. The CDR3 is 14 residues long. The CDR3 DNA reads TGCGCCAGCAGCTACCGGGACAGGGCATACGAGCAGTACTTC. Translating gives CASSYRDRAYEQYF.

This clone was recorded at least ten times. The CDR3 DNA sequence: TGTGCCAGCAGTTACTCCGGGGGGTCTGGCTACACCTTC. This sequence encodes CASSYSGGSGYTF. The gene calls are TRBV6-5 and TRBJ1-2, with D maybe TRBD1 (5 bases). V was pared by 0 bases and J by 7 bases, with 9 bases between. The CDR3 totals 13 residues. Germline CDR1 and CDR2: MNHEY and SVGAGI.

This clone was detected ten times or more. V gene TRBV30 combines with J gene TRBJ1-2, with D perhaps TRBD1 (5 bases). Trimming left V 1 base short and J 8 bases short, with 14 bases between. Germline CDR1 is GTSNPN and CDR2 is SVGIG (reference sequence). This CDR3 contains 13 residues. The CDR3 sequence is CAWSDGATGGYTF. The CDR3 bases are TGTGCCTGGAGTGACGGGGCCACGGGAGGCTACACCTTC.

For this clone: Being one base from a much bigger clone, this may be a read error. In this CDR3 the conserved last residue, phenylalanine or tryptophan, is missing, so a read error is likely. The genes are TRBV20-1 and TRBJ2-7; a possible D gene is TRBD1 (5 bases). The CDR3 contains 13 residues. Germline V gene sequence: CDR1 DFQATT, CDR2 SNEGSKA (reference sequence). The V end was cut by 5 bases, the J end by 2 bases, with 13 bases between. In nucleotides, the CDR3 is TGCAGTGCTGGGCAGGGCATTACCTACGAGCAGTACCTC. As protein: CSAGQGITYEQYL.

This clone was recorded a few times. The chain employs TRBV11-2 and TRBJ2-1; 12 bases match TRBD2. The trim removed 4 bases at V and 7 bases at J, leaving 11 bases unmatched. Germline loops: CDR1 SGHAT, CDR2 FQNNGV. The CDR3 is made up of 17 amino acids. The CDR3 reads CASSSIRLAGVGNEQFF. The DNA for the CDR3 is TGTGCCAGCAGCTCCATTAGACTAGCGGGAGTGGGAAATGAGCAGTTCTTC.

V gene TRBV12-3 or TRBV12-4 combines with J gene TRBJ1-2; D gene unclear. The CDR3 covers 16 residues. V lost 6 bases to trimming and J lost 0 bases, with 17 bases between them. The CDR3 bases are TGTGCCAGCAGCATGCTCGGGGAGCCGTCTAACTATGGCTACACCTTC. Translation gives CASSMLGEPSNYGYTF.

This clone was seen only a few times. A much bigger clone sits one base away, suggesting this may be a read error. Other DNA sequences in the sample encode the same CDR3. V and J are TRBV12-5 and TRBJ2-2; unclear D gene. Trimming removed 3 bases at V and 8 bases at J, with 7 bases between. The CDR3 sequence is 12 residues long. The germline CDR1 and CDR2 sequences are LGHNT and FRNRAP. The CDR3 reads CASGLGAGELFF. The CDR3 DNA sequence: TGTGCTAGTGGTTTAGGCGCAGGGGAGCTGTTTTTT.

This clone has only a few counts. A much larger clone differs from this one at a single base, so this may be a read error. J is TRBJ1-3 and V is TRBV5-1; D is undetermined. This CDR3 comprises 13 residues. Germline CDR1 and CDR2: SGHRS and YFSETQ. V shed 2 bases and J shed 4 bases, with 7 bases lying between them. CDR3 in amino acids: CASSFQPGNTIYF. CDR3 nucleotides: TGCGCCAGCAGCTTCCAGCCAGGAAACACCATATATTTT.